What follows are 30 T cell receptor beta chains derived from one specimen sequenced in a study of T-cell reconstitution after alpha-beta-depleted transplantation in children. Construction of the TCRbeta library involved unique molecular identifiers. TCRdb itself ran the PCR reads through MiXCR, one entry per CDR3 protein. Here the sample spans about 460,000 distinct CDR3 sequences, under 12% being singletons. Material: PBMCs, obtained before TCRalphabeta/CD19-depleted stem cell transplant. These receptors came from a child aged 2 to 15 with inherited bone marrow failure, due to receive a stem cell transplant.

The CDR3 DNA reads TGTGCCAGCAGTTTATCTCCTAGCGGTACGCAGTATTTT. Its translation: CASSLSPSGTQYF. J is TRBJ2-3 and V is TRBV27, with 7 bases matching TRBD2. The CDR3 is 13 residues long. The V gene end was trimmed by 0 bases and the J gene end by 8 bases; junction bases not matched to a gene: 2. In germline, CDR1 is MNHEY, CDR2 SMNVEV (reference sequence).

There are a few counts of this clonotype. The chain has TRBV20-1 and TRBJ2-2, with TRBD2 identical over 11 bases. The CDR3 spans 15 residues. J was trimmed by 6 bases and V by 4 bases; bases with no gene match: 7. Germline lookup yields CDR1 DFQATT and CDR2 SNEGSKA (reference sequence). The CDR3 spells CSAILAGGASGELFF. The CDR3 DNA reads as TGCAGTGCTATTCTAGCGGGAGGCGCTTCCGGGGAGCTGTTTTTT.

Ten or more counts support this clonotype. The chain combines TRBV5-1 with TRBJ2-1; 7 bases match TRBD2. Trimming at V came to 3 bases and at J to 0 bases, leaving 9 bases not matched to a gene. The germline V gene encodes CDR1 SGHRS and CDR2 YFSETQ. CDR3 length: 17 residues. CDR3 nucleotide sequence: TGCGCCAGCAGCTATGCTAGCGGAGGGAGCTCCTACAATGAGCAGTTCTTC. Translated, it gives CASSYASGGSSYNEQFF.

This clonotype was recorded at least ten times. The J gene is TRBJ2-1, the V gene TRBV7-2, with a weak D call TRBD2 (6 bases). The length of the CDR3 is 15 residues. Trimming cost V 5 bases and J 7 bases, with 18 bases left between them. Germline CDR1 SGHTA, CDR2 FQGNSA. Here the CDR3 reads CASSRVSGPGNEQFF. CDR3 coding DNA: TGTGCCAGCAGCCGAGTTAGCGGCCCCGGGAATGAGCAGTTCTTC.

This clonotype was counted many times. The chain employs TRBV29-1 and TRBJ2-7, with unresolved D. Germline assignment: CDR1 SQVTM and CDR2 ANQGSEA. V was pared by 6 bases and J by 2 bases, with 11 bases between. The CDR3 contains 12 residues. The CDR3 DNA sequence: TGCAGCGTATACAGTGCCGCCTACGAGCAGTACTTC. Amino acid sequence: CSVYSAAYEQYF.

This clonotype was observed at least ten times. The rearrangement joins TRBV10-3 to TRBJ2-7; 7 nucleotides agree with TRBD1. Germline lookup yields CDR1 ENHRY and CDR2 SYGVKD. The CDR3 has 16 amino acids. V lost 0 bases and J lost 5; bases outside the gene matches: 10. For the CDR3, the DNA is TGTGCCATCAGTGAGTCGAAATGGGACAGTCCGGACGAGCAGTACTTC. Translating gives CAISESKWDSPDEQYF.

There are many counts of this clonotype. The chain uses TRBV7-2 and TRBJ2-7; a possible D gene is TRBD1 (6 bases). The germline V gene has CDR1 SGHTA and CDR2 FQGNSA. The CDR3 spans 13 residues. With 3 bases removed from V and 0 bases from J, the gap between germline ends came to 6 bases. As DNA, the CDR3 is TGTGCCAGCAGCTTGGGACACTCCTACGAGCAGTACTTC. It codes for CASSLGHSYEQYF.

This clonotype was counted only a few times. The chain combines TRBV27 with TRBJ2-1; TRBD1 or TRBD2 may be the D gene (6 bases each). V was clipped by 6 bases and J by 6 bases, with 21 bases between them. The CDR3 is 16 residues long. Germline V gives CDR1 MNHEY, CDR2 SMNVEV (reference sequence). The CDR3 DNA is TGTGCCAGCAGACGTCCGGGGGCCTTAGTCTCCAATGAGCAGTTCTTC. Residues: CASRRPGALVSNEQFF.

V is TRBV20-1 and J is TRBJ2-3; 7 bases agree with TRBD2. V lost 5 bases to trimming and J lost 2 bases; unmatched junction nucleotides: 16. CDR1 and CDR2 (germline): DFQATT, SNEGSKA (reference sequence). This CDR3 is 17 amino acids long. CDR3 loop: CSASTARLARFTDTQYF. Here the CDR3 DNA reads TGCAGTGCTTCCACCGCAAGACTAGCCCGATTCACAGATACGCAGTATTTT.

In its sample, this clonotype was seen many times. The gene calls are TRBV27 and TRBJ1-5, with 8 bases identical to TRBD1. V shed 2 bases, J shed 9 bases, and the junction held 9 bases outside the gene matches. Germline lookup yields CDR1 MNHEY and CDR2 SMNVEV (reference sequence). The CDR3 runs 15 residues. CDR3 sequence reads: CASSLIGQGAWPQHF. CDR3 nucleotide sequence: TGTGCCAGCAGTTTAATTGGGCAGGGGGCTTGGCCCCAGCATTTT.

This clonotype was seen repeatedly, ten times or more. The chain is built from TRBV12-3 or TRBV12-4 and TRBJ2-1, with 7 bases lining up with TRBD2. The CDR3 extends over 14 amino acids. V lost 3 bases, J lost 8 bases, and 7 bases stayed unmatched. The CDR3: CASSFEGGPYEQFF. The CDR3 bases are TGTGCCAGCAGTTTCGAGGGAGGGCCGTATGAGCAGTTCTTC.

The J gene is TRBJ2-2, the V gene TRBV27, with 10 nucleotides matching TRBD2. CDR1 and CDR2 (germline): MNHEY, SMNVEV (reference sequence). The CDR3 length is 15 residues. V lost 4 bases, J lost 7 bases, and 6 bases stayed unmatched. CDR3 protein: CASSWSGRASGELFF. The CDR3 bases are TGTGCCAGCAGTTGGAGCGGGAGGGCGAGCGGGGAGCTGTTTTTT.

The rearrangement links TRBV20-1 to TRBJ2-3, with TRBD2 identical over 12 bases. The germline V gene encodes CDR1 DFQATT and CDR2 SNEGSKA (reference sequence). The CDR3 is 15 amino acids. V dropped 6 bases and J dropped 2; count of bases not matched to a gene: 6. CDR3 coding DNA: TGCAGTGCCATATCTAGCGGGAGGGTCACAGATACGCAGTATTTT. Its protein product is CSAISSGRVTDTQYF.

The chain recombines TRBV12-3 or TRBV12-4 with TRBJ2-5; 9 bases agree with TRBD2. V shed 1 base, J shed 5 bases, and the junction held 5 bases outside the gene matches. CDR3 length: 15 residues. As DNA, the CDR3 is TGTGCCAGCAGTTTAGGGCGGGAGGGCCGGGAGACCCAGTACTTC. Translation: CASSLGREGRETQYF.

Only a few counts were recorded for this clonotype. The rearrangement uses TRBV19 and TRBJ2-1; D perhaps matches TRBD2 (6 bases). Trimming cost V 3 bases and J 6 bases, with 12 bases left between them. Germline loops: CDR1 LNHDA, CDR2 SQIVND (reference sequence). The CDR3 has 14 amino acids. CDR3 loop: CASSIWDLSNEQFF. DNA of the CDR3: TGTGCCAGTAGTATTTGGGACTTGAGCAATGAGCAGTTCTTC. Based on the CDR3 plus reference TRBV19 and TRBJ2-1, the full variable domain is DGGITQSPKYLFRKEGQNVTLSCEQNLNHDAMYWYRQDPGQGLRLIYYSQIVNDFQKGDIAEGYSVSREKKESFPLTVTSAQKNPTAFYLCASSIWDLSNEQFFGPGTRLTVL.

The chain links TRBV4-3 to TRBJ2-7; 10 bases agree with TRBD1. The trim removed 1 base at V and 7 bases at J, leaving 4 bases unmatched. The germline CDR1 and CDR2 sequences are LGHNA and YSLEER. The CDR3 is made up of 14 amino acids. The DNA for the CDR3 is TGCGCCAGCAGCCAAGGGACAGGGGGGCGGGAGCAGTACTTC. It codes for CASSQGTGGREQYF.

The gene calls are TRBV7-2 and TRBJ2-5, with 7 positions matching TRBD2. The CDR3 runs 16 residues. Germline trimming cut 3 bases from V and 2 bases from J; bases unmatched to any gene: 9. Per germline, CDR1 SGHTA and CDR2 FQGNSA. The CDR3 region has the DNA TGTGCCAGCAGCTTTCGAGCGGGACTTTATCAAGAGACCCAGTACTTC. It encodes CASSFRAGLYQETQYF.

This clonotype was seen ten or more times. This chain connects TRBV4-3 to TRBJ2-7, with a tentative D call TRBD1 (6 bases). V was clipped by 0 bases and J by 2 bases, with 20 bases between them. CDR1 is LGHNA and CDR2 is YSLEER in the germline V gene. This CDR3 has 18 residues. The CDR3 nucleotides read TGCGCCAGCAGCCAAGATCGGTTTATCGGGACACGGACCTACGAGCAGTACTTC. Amino acid sequence: CASSQDRFIGTRTYEQYF.

This clonotype turned up a few times. The V call is TRBV9, the J call TRBJ2-7; D is undetermined. This CDR3 has 14 residues. The V gene lost 0 bases and the J gene lost 2 bases, with 9 bases spanning the gap. Germline-derived CDR1 and CDR2 are SGDLS and YYNGEE. The CDR3 region is CASSVGPTPYEQYF. The CDR3 DNA sequence: TGTGCCAGCAGCGTAGGGCCGACCCCCTACGAGCAGTACTTC.

This clonotype was picked up many times. This chain uses TRBV7-8 with TRBJ2-7; D is possibly TRBD1 or TRBD2 (5 bases each). CDR1 is SGHVS, CDR2 FQNEAQ, per germline. Trimming removed 5 bases from V and 0 bases from J, with 17 bases in between. There are 16 residues in the CDR3. The CDR3 loop is CASSRAGTGSSYEQYF. CDR3 nucleotides: TGTGCCAGCAGCCGAGCCGGGACGGGGAGCTCCTACGAGCAGTACTTC.

The chain has TRBV5-1 and TRBJ2-3, with 10 bases identical to TRBD2. Losses at the gene ends were 5 bases for V and 2 bases for J; bases not matched to a gene: 8. CDR3 length: 16 amino acids. CDR1 is SGHRS and CDR2 is YFSETQ in the germline V gene. CDR3 DNA sequence: TGCGCCAGCAGACCGGGGCTAGCGGGAGACACAGATACGCAGTATTTT. Amino acid sequence: CASRPGLAGDTDTQYF.

This clonotype has just a few counts. The genes are TRBV7-2 and TRBJ2-7, with 9 positions matching TRBD2. Trimming removed 1 base from V and 10 bases from J; junction bases left unmatched: 5. This CDR3 comprises 13 residues. Germline-derived CDR1 and CDR2 are SGHTA and FQGNSA. Here the CDR3 reads CASSLDPGLAQYF. The CDR3, as DNA: TGTGCCAGCAGCTTAGACCCGGGACTAGCTCAGTACTTC.

This clonotype has at least ten counts. V gene TRBV4-3 combines with J gene TRBJ2-2, with 10 bases fitting TRBD2. CDR3 length equals 15 residues. With V trimmed by 2 bases and J by 3 bases, 0 bases remained unmatched. Germline values: CDR1 LGHNA, CDR2 YSLEER. Here the CDR3 DNA reads TGCGCCAGCAGCCAACTAGCGGGAGACACCGGGGAGCTGTTTTTT. As protein: CASSQLAGDTGELFF.

This clonotype was seen repeatedly, ten times or more. V gene TRBV20-1 combines with J gene TRBJ2-1, with D possibly called TRBD1 or TRBD2 (5 bases each). The germline CDR1 and CDR2 sequences are DFQATT and SNEGSKA (reference sequence). The ends were cut back, 1 base at V and 9 bases at J, with 22 bases in the middle. The CDR3 is made up of 16 amino acids. CDR3 sequence: CSARVFGAQKWGEQFF. CDR3 coding DNA: TGCAGTGCTAGAGTTTTCGGGGCCCAGAAGTGGGGTGAGCAGTTCTTC.

Ten or more counts support this clonotype. V is TRBV5-1 and J is TRBJ2-6, with TRBD2 as a possible D gene (5 bases). V dropped 0 bases and J dropped 0 bases, with 7 bases sitting between them. Per germline, CDR1 SGHRS and CDR2 YFSETQ. This CDR3 spans 16 amino acids. CDR3: CASSLAGDSGANVLTF. CDR3 bases: TGCGCCAGCAGCTTGGCCGGGGACTCTGGGGCCAACGTCCTGACTTTC.

V is TRBV27 and J is TRBJ1-2, with 7 bases aligning to TRBD1. Per germline, CDR1 MNHEY and CDR2 SMNVEV (reference sequence). This CDR3 is built from 19 residues. V lost 5 bases to trimming and J lost 4 bases; unmatched junction nucleotides: 22. The CDR3 DNA reads TGTGCCAGCAGTCCCACGCCCAGACAGGGAGGATCCGCCAGCTATGGCTACACCTTC. As protein: CASSPTPRQGGSASYGYTF.

This clonotype was found many times. V usage is TRBV19 and J usage is TRBJ2-7; 8 bases are shared with TRBD2. Germline CDR1 LNHDA, CDR2 SQIVND (reference sequence). J lost 1 base, V lost 5 bases, and 4 bases had no gene match. The CDR3 is 14 residues long. The CDR3 DNA reads TGTGCCAGTAGTGCCTTAGCGGGATCCTACGAGCAGTACTTC. It specifies CASSALAGSYEQYF.

This clonotype showed up just a few times. This chain uses TRBV27 with TRBJ2-7; TRBD1 aligns across 7 bases. V was pared by 1 base and J by 3 bases, with 12 bases of the junction left unmatched. The CDR3 has 17 residues. CDR1 is MNHEY, CDR2 SMNVEV, per germline (reference sequence). CDR3 amino acids: CASSLFNAGTAYYEQYF. CDR3 nucleotides: TGTGCCAGCAGTTTATTCAATGCCGGGACAGCCTACTACGAGCAGTACTTC.

This clonotype was observed a few times. V gene TRBV15 combines with J gene TRBJ1-2, with D tentatively TRBD1 (5 bases). The CDR3 totals 16 residues. The germline V gene has CDR1 LNHNV and CDR2 YYDKDF (reference sequence). Trimming stripped 3 bases from V and 0 bases from J, with 14 bases between. The CDR3 protein is CATSRGVGLANYGYTF. CDR3 nucleotide sequence: TGTGCCACCAGCAGGGGCGTGGGGCTGGCTAACTATGGCTACACCTTC.

This clonotype has at least ten counts. This chain joins TRBV30 and TRBJ2-2, with D maybe TRBD2 (5 bases). Germline V gene data show CDR1 as GTSNPN and CDR2 as SVGIG (reference sequence). Trimming shortened V by 3 bases and J by 2 bases, and 10 bases separated the two germline ends. The CDR3 is made up of 14 amino acids. The CDR3 here is CAWSVLVNTGELFF. CDR3 in DNA: TGTGCCTGGAGCGTACTAGTTAACACCGGGGAGCTGTTTTTT.